These 27 T cell receptor beta chains originate from one sample sequenced in a study of blood T cell repertoires in COVID-19. Sequencing used immunoSEQ multiplex PCR; TCRdb keeps in-frame clones, though not all of them. Of about 310,000 clones in the sample, less than 85% are singletons; the top ten hold approximately 1.9%. Material: PBMCs or T cells enriched from blood (not recorded which). All receptors come from a woman in her twenties or thirties who had been exposed to COVID-19.

V and J are TRBV6-5 and TRBJ1-6; TRBD1 is a possible D gene (6 bases). Germline V gives CDR1 MNHEY, CDR2 SVGAGI. This CDR3 comprises 14 residues. V gave up 0 bases and J gave up 8 bases, with 8 bases separating them. The CDR3 region has the DNA TGTGCCAGCAGTTACTCTCCAGGGGATTCACCCCTCCACTTT. As protein: CASSYSPGDSPLHF.

This chain connects TRBV6-5 to TRBJ1-4, with D hard to call. The CDR3 totals 13 residues. Germline V gene sequence: CDR1 MNHEY, CDR2 SVGAGI. Trimming removed 1 base from V and 7 bases from J, with 7 bases in between. This CDR3 is CASSYLLAEKLFF. CDR3 in DNA: TGTGCCAGCAGTTACTTGCTGGCTGAAAAACTGTTTTTT.

This chain uses TRBV28 with TRBJ2-2; 8 nucleotides line up with TRBD2. This CDR3 has 16 amino acids. In germline, CDR1 is MDHEN, CDR2 SYDVKM. Trimming at V came to 3 bases and at J to 4 bases, leaving 7 bases not matched to a gene. CDR3 loop: CASSFRAGVGTGELFF. CDR3 nucleotides: TGTGCCAGCAGTTTTAGAGCGGGAGTAGGCACCGGGGAGCTGTTTTTT.

The rearrangement joins TRBV3-1 (or the pseudogene TRBV3-2) to TRBJ2-2; D unresolved. V shed 6 bases and J shed 5 bases, with 10 bases lying between them. The germline CDR1 and CDR2 sequences are LGHDT and YNNKEL (reference sequence). The CDR3 is 13 amino acids. The CDR3 is CASSLGRTGELFF. DNA of the CDR3: TGTGCCAGCAGTCTAGGCCGTACCGGGGAGCTGTTTTTT.

The V gene is TRBV7-9, the J gene TRBJ1-3; D unclear. This CDR3 has 17 residues. Germline V gene data show CDR1 as SEHNR and CDR2 as FQNEAQ (reference sequence). Trimming removed 0 bases from V and 0 bases from J, with 12 bases in between. The CDR3 DNA is TGTGCCAGCAGCTTAGCTTCGCCAGGTCTCTCTGGAAACACCATATATTTT. This encodes CASSLASPGLSGNTIYF.

This clone was seen a single time. The chain recombines TRBV6-5 with TRBJ2-4; maybe TRBD1 (6 bases). CDR3 length: 12 residues. V was shortened by 6 bases and J by 8 bases, with 11 bases between the two germline ends. In germline, CDR1 is MNHEY, CDR2 SVGAGI. The CDR3 is CASSPEGDIQYF. The DNA of the CDR3 is TGTGCCAGCAGCCCCGAGGGGGACATTCAGTACTTC.

The chain employs TRBV14 and TRBJ2-2; a possible D gene is TRBD1 (5 bases). CDR1 and CDR2 (germline): SGHDN, FVKESK. The CDR3 extends over 19 amino acids. Trimming took 5 bases from V and 4 from J, leaving 26 bases between them. The CDR3 DNA reads as TGTGCCAGCAGCTTTATTGACTCGGACACCGAGATTCCCACCGGGGAGCTGTTTTTT. This gives the protein CASSFIDSDTEIPTGELFF.

The chain carries TRBV30 and TRBJ1-1; 8 bases are shared with TRBD1. V shed 2 bases and J 5 bases; nucleotides not matched to a gene: 7. The CDR3 runs 14 residues. In germline, CDR1 is GTSNPN, CDR2 SVGIG (reference sequence). CDR3 bases: TGTGCCTGGAGTAAGAAGGACAGGGAAACTGAAGCTTTCTTT. Translated, it gives CAWSKKDRETEAFF.

The gene calls are TRBV5-1 and TRBJ1-2; D ambiguous. The length of the CDR3 is 12 residues. Looked up from germline, CDR1 is SGHRS and CDR2 is YFSETQ. The V end lost 2 bases, the J end lost 6 bases, and 8 bases lay between the germline ends. The CDR3 DNA reads TGCGCCAGCAGCTTATTCTCCGATGGCTACACCTTC. Translated: CASSLFSDGYTF.

V and J are TRBV15 and TRBJ2-7; 12 bases match TRBD2. The CDR3 length is 16 residues. Losses at the gene ends were 2 bases for V and 4 bases for J; bases not matched to a gene: 6. Germline loops: CDR1 LNHNV, CDR2 YYDKDF (reference sequence). The CDR3 protein is CATSRPLAGGSYEQYF. The CDR3 DNA reads as TGTGCCACCAGCAGACCACTAGCGGGAGGATCTTACGAGCAGTACTTC.

V usage is TRBV5-1 and J usage is TRBJ1-6; 9 positions agree with TRBD1. The CDR3 totals 18 residues. V shed 4 bases, J shed 0 bases, and the junction held 8 bases outside the gene matches. Germline assignment: CDR1 SGHRS and CDR2 YFSETQ. In DNA, the CDR3 is TGCGCCAGCAGCCCCGAGGACAGGGGAAGCTCCTATAATTCACCCCTCCACTTT. The encoded protein is CASSPEDRGSSYNSPLHF. Drawing the rest from reference TRBV5-1 and TRBJ1-6, the complete variable domain is KAGVTQTPRYLIKTRGQQVTLSCSPISGHRSVSWYQQTPGQGLQFLFEYFSETQRNKGNFPGRFSGRQFSNSRSEMNVSTLELGDSALYLCASSPEDRGSSYNSPLHFGNGTRLTVT.

This clone has just one count. The chain combines TRBV10-1 with TRBJ2-7; D call uncertain. The CDR3 spans 10 residues. The V gene lost 5 bases and the J gene lost 4 bases, with 3 bases spanning the gap. Germline CDR1 WNHNN, CDR2 SYGVQD (reference sequence). The CDR3 protein is CASSPYEQYF. The CDR3 DNA is TGCGCCAGCAGTCCTTACGAGCAGTACTTC.

This clone was detected once. The rearrangement links TRBV7-3 to TRBJ1-1; 10 bases are a match to TRBD1. Germline V CDR1 and CDR2: SGHTA, FQGTGA. V lost 4 bases and J lost 4; bases outside the gene matches: 3. This CDR3 spans 14 amino acids. The CDR3 sequence: CASSSTGGSTEAFF. CDR3 nucleotide sequence: TGTGCCAGCAGCTCGACAGGGGGCTCCACTGAAGCTTTCTTT.

This sequence joins TRBV28 and TRBJ1-2; possible D gene TRBD1, 6 bases. The CDR3 runs to 14 residues. Trimming removed 7 bases from V and 4 bases from J, with 16 bases in between. Germline loops: CDR1 MDHEN, CDR2 SYDVKM. CDR3 nucleotide sequence: TGTGCCAGCACCCCACAGGGAGAATCCTATGGCTACACCTTC. Protein product: CASTPQGESYGYTF.

V gene TRBV4-1 combines with J gene TRBJ2-1; maybe TRBD2 (5 bases). V dropped 1 base and J dropped 8 bases, with 18 bases sitting between them. This CDR3 has 16 amino acids. The germline V gene has CDR1 MGHRA and CDR2 YSYEKL. The DNA of the CDR3 is TGCGCCAGCAGCCAAGTTCCGGGGTTTAATCGGGATGAGCAGTTCTTC. Its protein product is CASSQVPGFNRDEQFF.

The chain is built from TRBV14 and TRBJ2-1, with D possibly being TRBD2 (6 bases). Trimming took 6 bases from V and 2 from J, leaving 14 bases between them. The CDR3 has 15 amino acids. CDR1 and CDR2 (germline): SGHDN, FVKESK. CDR3 coding DNA: TGTGCCAGCAGAGAGACGGGGGTCACCTACAATGAGCAGTTCTTC. This gives the protein CASRETGVTYNEQFF.

This clone was found once. The rearrangement joins TRBV2 to TRBJ1-5, with TRBD1 identical over 11 bases. Germline V CDR1 and CDR2: SNHLY, FYNNEI. V lost 1 base and J lost 7; bases outside the gene matches: 3. The CDR3 sequence is 15 residues long. CDR3 residues: CASSEGTGGVQPQHF. CDR3 DNA sequence: TGTGCCAGCAGTGAAGGGACAGGGGGCGTGCAGCCCCAGCATTTT.

The J gene is TRBJ2-2, the V gene TRBV4-2; TRBD2 agrees at 8 bases. Germline V gives CDR1 LGHNA, CDR2 YNFKEQ. CDR3 size: 17 residues. The J segment lost 3 bases and the V segment lost 8 bases, leaving 14 bases of the junction unmatched. CDR3 region: CASGQPGLGRYTGELFF. CDR3 in DNA: TGTGCCAGCGGACAGCCGGGACTAGGTCGGTACACCGGGGAGCTGTTTTTT.

This CDR3 is CSGTGAAEQFF. As DNA, the CDR3 is TGCAGTGGCACAGGGGCGGCTGAGCAGTTCTTC. The chain is built from TRBV20-1 and TRBJ2-1, with 7 bases fitting TRBD1. Germline lookup yields CDR1 DFQATT and CDR2 SNEGSKA (reference sequence). This CDR3 comprises 11 residues. With V trimmed by 7 bases and J by 9 bases, 6 bases remained unmatched.

This clone has just a few counts. This chain joins TRBV4-1 and TRBJ2-5; TRBD2 aligns across 8 bases. CDR3 length equals 15 residues. Germline CDR1 is MGHRA and CDR2 is YSYEKL. After removal of 3 bases from V and 5 bases from J, the junction contained 8 bases not matched to a gene. The CDR3 nucleotides are TGCGCCAGCAGCCAGAACGGGGGGGCCGCTGAGACCCAGTACTTC. Translation gives CASSQNGGAAETQYF.

The gene calls are TRBV27 and TRBJ2-5; tentatively, D is TRBD2 (5 bases). Germline values: CDR1 MNHEY, CDR2 SMNVEV (reference sequence). The CDR3 consists of 16 residues. The V end lost 5 bases, the J end lost 5 bases, and 21 bases lay between the germline ends. CDR3 region: CASSREPSSSFETQYF. For the CDR3, the DNA is TGTGCCAGCAGTAGGGAGCCCTCGTCGAGTTTTGAGACCCAGTACTTC.

This clone was recorded once. The V call is TRBV7-3, the J call TRBJ1-2; unclear D gene. This CDR3 has 15 amino acids. Germline V gives CDR1 SGHTA, CDR2 FQGTGA. V lost 1 base and J lost 4, with 13 bases in between. The DNA of the CDR3 is TGTGCCAGCAGCTTAAATCCGGGCAGCGGCTATGGCTACACCTTC. Its protein product is CASSLNPGSGYGYTF.

This chain uses TRBV28 with TRBJ1-1; 11 positions match TRBD1. The ends lost 5 bases at V and 7 bases at J; junction bases unmatched: 9. CDR1 is MDHEN, CDR2 SYDVKM, per germline. The CDR3 has 15 residues. Here the CDR3 reads CASSRRGQGANEAFF. In nucleotides, the CDR3 is TGTGCCAGCAGTAGACGCGGACAGGGGGCAAATGAAGCTTTCTTT.

This clone was found many times. DNA of the CDR3: TGTGCCAGCAGCAAACGACAGGATGCGAGCTATGGCTACACCTTC. This translates into CASSKRQDASYGYTF. The V gene is TRBV9, the J gene TRBJ1-2; possible D gene TRBD1, 6 bases. Germline V gene sequence: CDR1 SGDLS, CDR2 YYNGEE. V lost 4 bases to trimming and J lost 4 bases, with 17 bases between them. The CDR3 has 15 amino acids.

V gene TRBV19 combines with J gene TRBJ1-5; D is undetermined. The CDR3 covers 17 residues. Germline V gives CDR1 LNHDA, CDR2 SQIVND (reference sequence). V lost 1 base to trimming and J lost 0 bases, with 13 bases between them. The CDR3 loop is CASSIARTKYSNQPQHF. DNA for the CDR3: TGTGCCAGTAGTATAGCCCGGACTAAATATAGCAATCAGCCCCAGCATTTT.

The chain recombines TRBV7-6 with TRBJ2-5; 9 positions match TRBD2. Germline assignment: CDR1 SGHVS and CDR2 FNYEAQ. The CDR3 is 16 amino acids. The V segment lost 1 base and the J segment 5 bases; nucleotides outside the gene matches: 8. The CDR3 DNA is TGTGCCAGCAGCTTAGACTTAGCGGGAGTACGGGAGACCCAGTACTTC. Its translation is CASSLDLAGVRETQYF.

The table lists this clone with a few counts. This chain joins TRBV5-6 and TRBJ1-4; possibly TRBD1 for D (5 bases). Germline V CDR1 and CDR2: SGHDT, YYEEEE. The CDR3 runs to 14 residues. Trimming left V 0 bases short and J 8 bases short, with 11 bases between. This chain's CDR3 is CASSLESAGEKLFF. DNA of the CDR3: TGTGCCAGCAGCTTGGAGTCGGCAGGGGAAAAACTGTTTTTT. Complete variable domain (other parts from reference TRBV5-6 and TRBJ1-4): DAGVTQSPTHLIKTRGQQVTLRCSPKSGHDTVSWYQQALGQGPQFIFQYYEEEERQRGNFPDRFSGHQFPNYSSELNVNALLLGDSALYLCASSLESAGEKLFFGSGTQLSVL.